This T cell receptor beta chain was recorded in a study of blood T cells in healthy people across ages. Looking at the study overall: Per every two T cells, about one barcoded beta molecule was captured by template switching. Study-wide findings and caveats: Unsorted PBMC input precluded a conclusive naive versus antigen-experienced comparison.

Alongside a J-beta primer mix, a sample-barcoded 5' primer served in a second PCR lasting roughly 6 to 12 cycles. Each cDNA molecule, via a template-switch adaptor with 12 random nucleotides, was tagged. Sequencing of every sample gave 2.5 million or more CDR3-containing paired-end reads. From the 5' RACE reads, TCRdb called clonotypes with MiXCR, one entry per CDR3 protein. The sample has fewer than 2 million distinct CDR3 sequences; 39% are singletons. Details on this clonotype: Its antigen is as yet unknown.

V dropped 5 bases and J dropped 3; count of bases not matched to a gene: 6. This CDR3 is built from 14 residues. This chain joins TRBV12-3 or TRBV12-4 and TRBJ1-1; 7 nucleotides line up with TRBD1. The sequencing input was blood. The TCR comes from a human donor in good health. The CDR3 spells CASSRQGVDTEAFF. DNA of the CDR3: TGTGCCAGCAGTCGTCAGGGGGTCGACACTGAAGCTTTCTTT.